This TCR beta chain originates from a study of cytomegalovirus exposure and HLA in healthy donors. Findings and caveats of the study: Rarity held for most TCR sequences, but there were some public TCRs that occurred in many donors.

Comment on this clone: What it binds is not known.

Here immunoSEQ multiplex PCR was the method, and the copy in TCRdb shows in-frame clones only, minus some. The table includes some 90,000 clones, approximately 88% detected once. The sample taken for sequencing was PBMCs. This sequence originates from a woman aged 30 to 39 in good health and CMV-seronegative.

CDR3 sequence: CASSLTGTYSNQPQHF. The CDR3 nucleotides read TGTGCCAGCAGCTTGACAGGTACCTATAGCAATCAGCCCCAGCATTTT. V usage is TRBV28 and J usage is TRBJ1-5; D perhaps matches TRBD1 (6 bases). Germline V lookup: CDR1 MDHEN, CDR2 SYDVKM. V was shortened by 6 bases and J by 0 bases, with 15 bases between the two germline ends. The CDR3 is made up of 16 amino acids.